The 32 T cell receptor beta chains below come from one sample, sequenced in a study of neurological immune-mediated disorders. One entry per CDR3 protein results from TCRdb running MiXCR on the 5' RACE reads. The sample contains fewer than 85,000 distinct CDR3 sequences, around 3.9% of which appear only once. Input material: PBMCs. The receptor set was obtained from a man aged 30 to 45 with multiple sclerosis.

Regarding this clonotype: Just one base apart from a much larger clone, this may be a read error. This chain uses TRBV5-1 with TRBJ2-7, with 7 nucleotides matching TRBD2. Unmatched junction bases numbered 19, after V lost 4 bases and J lost 0 bases. The CDR3 totals 19 residues. Germline CDR1 SGHRS, CDR2 YFSETQ. The CDR3: CASSVSFPGLIISSYEQYF. The CDR3 nucleotides are TGCGCCAGCAGCGTGAGTTTCCCGGGACTAATAATTAGCTCCTACGAGCAGTACTTC.

This clonotype was counted at least ten times. The chain combines TRBV20-1 with TRBJ2-5; 8 bases align to TRBD2. Trimming took 3 bases from V and 5 from J; bases not matched to a gene: 2. Looked up from germline, CDR1 is DFQATT and CDR2 is SNEGSKA (reference sequence). The CDR3 length is 12 residues. The CDR3 is CSASGGAETQYF. In nucleotides, the CDR3 is TGCAGTGCTAGCGGGGGGGCCGAGACCCAGTACTTC.

The sample holds many counts of this clonotype. The chain couples TRBV20-1 to TRBJ1-2, with 7 bases that match TRBD1. CDR1 is DFQATT and CDR2 is SNEGSKA in the germline V gene (reference sequence). This CDR3 comprises 14 residues. Trimming took 0 bases from V and 7 from J; bases not matched to a gene: 8. Written as DNA, the CDR3 is TGCAGTGCTAGAGATCAGGGGGAGGTTTTTGGCTACACCTTC. Translation: CSARDQGEVFGYTF.

This clonotype was seen a handful of times. This chain links TRBV12-3 or TRBV12-4 with TRBJ2-5; 8 bases map to TRBD2. V was clipped by 3 bases and J by 5 bases; unmatched bases: 11. This CDR3 has 16 residues. CDR3 coding DNA: TGTGCCAGCAGTTTCCTTAGATATGGACTAGCTGAGACCCAGTACTTC. It yields the protein CASSFLRYGLAETQYF.

There are many counts of this clonotype. The chain has TRBV28 and TRBJ2-7; D uncertain. Germline-derived CDR1 and CDR2 are MDHEN and SYDVKM. CDR3 length: 14 amino acids. Trimming removed 3 bases from V and 0 bases from J, with 9 bases in between. The CDR3 DNA reads as TGTGCCAGCAGTTTCTCACAGAACTCCTACGAGCAGTACTTC. Translating it yields CASSFSQNSYEQYF.

At least ten counts were recorded for this clonotype. The rearrangement joins TRBV11-2 to TRBJ1-3; 9 nucleotides align to TRBD1. The CDR3 is made up of 15 amino acids. CDR1 and CDR2 from the germline V gene are SGHAT and FQNNGV. J was trimmed by 3 bases and V by 8 bases; bases with no gene match: 8. In nucleotides, the CDR3 is TGTGCCAGCTCACGGGACAGGGTAATTGGAAACACCATATATTTT. It is translated as CASSRDRVIGNTIYF.

This clonotype appeared many times. CDR3 in DNA: TGTGCCTGCCGACAGGGCGGCTCAGATACGCAGTATTTT. It yields the protein CACRQGGSDTQYF. This chain links TRBV7-2 with TRBJ2-3; TRBD1 matches 7 bases. The CDR3 is 13 residues long. Germline assignment: CDR1 SGHTA and CDR2 FQGNSA. V dropped 11 bases and J dropped 4; count of bases not matched to a gene: 9.

There are many counts of this clonotype. This chain uses TRBV20-1 with TRBJ1-4; 8 nucleotides agree with TRBD1. V lost 3 bases, J lost 7 bases, and 10 bases stayed unmatched. CDR1 is DFQATT, CDR2 SNEGSKA, per germline (reference sequence). The CDR3 contains 15 residues. The CDR3 nucleotides read TGCAGTGCTAGGGACAGGGCGTATCTCTCTGAAAAACTGTTTTTT. Amino acid sequence: CSARDRAYLSEKLFF.

This clonotype was detected many times. V usage is TRBV7-2 and J usage is TRBJ2-2; tentative D call: TRBD1 (5 bases). Germline CDR1 and CDR2: SGHTA and FQGNSA. V was clipped by 5 bases and J by 4 bases, with 8 bases between them. The CDR3 is 13 residues long. In nucleotides, the CDR3 is TGTGCCAGCAGCCAGCAGGGCACCGGGGAGCTGTTTTTT. Amino acids: CASSQQGTGELFF.

The J gene is TRBJ1-4, the V gene TRBV5-1; D gene uncertain. The ends were cut back, 0 bases at V and 3 bases at J, with 6 bases in the middle. This CDR3 has 14 amino acids. Germline V gene sequence: CDR1 SGHRS, CDR2 YFSETQ. For the CDR3, the DNA is TGCGCCAGCAGCTTGGGAGCAGCTAATGAAAAACTGTTTTTT. Amino acid sequence: CASSLGAANEKLFF.

With regard to this clonotype: A much larger clone lies one base from this, so it may be a read error. The conserved closing phenylalanine or tryptophan is absent in this CDR3, likely reflecting a read error. The chain joins TRBV5-1 to TRBJ2-5, with D possibly being TRBD1 (6 bases). Germline V gives CDR1 SGHRS, CDR2 YFSETQ. With 4 bases removed from V and 1 base from J, the gap between germline ends came to 14 bases. This CDR3 is 15 amino acids long. CDR3 sequence (DNA): TGCGCCAGCAGCCTGGGGGCAAGTTCCCAAGAGACCCAGTACATC. This encodes CASSLGASSQETQYI.

This clonotype was detected ten times or more. The gene calls are TRBV27 and TRBJ2-7, with D perhaps TRBD1 (6 bases). CDR1 is MNHEY, CDR2 SMNVEV, per germline (reference sequence). This CDR3 spans 13 amino acids. V dropped 4 bases and J dropped 4 bases, with 11 bases sitting between them. The CDR3 reads CASSSAQGYEQYF. CDR3 bases: TGTGCCAGCAGTTCGGCACAGGGTTACGAGCAGTACTTC.

Concerning this clonotype: A much bigger clone sits one base away, suggesting this may be a read error. Likely a read error: the CDR3 ends without its conserved phenylalanine or tryptophan. The CDR3 nucleotides read TGCAGTGCCCGGACAGGTACCTACAATGAGCAGTTCATC. Its protein is CSARTGTYNEQFI. The V and J genes are TRBV20-1 and TRBJ2-1; 7 positions agree with TRBD1. The CDR3 extends over 13 amino acids. Trimming cost V 6 bases and J 2 bases; bases outside gene matches: 4. CDR1 and CDR2 from the germline V gene are DFQATT and SNEGSKA (reference sequence).

This clonotype was seen ten or more times. This sequence joins TRBV12-3 or TRBV12-4 and TRBJ2-7, with 8 bases aligning to TRBD2. V lost 6 bases to trimming and J lost 1 base; unmatched junction nucleotides: 8. The CDR3 contains 15 residues. CDR3 loop: CASSPGLEGSYEQYF. The CDR3 DNA reads as TGTGCCAGCAGCCCGGGACTAGAAGGTTCCTACGAGCAGTACTTC.

The sample holds many counts of this clonotype. The chain recombines TRBV7-8 with TRBJ2-3; D may correspond to TRBD1 or TRBD2 (5 bases each). Germline values: CDR1 SGHVS, CDR2 FQNEAQ. The CDR3 is 15 amino acids. V lost 3 bases to trimming and J lost 0 bases, with 10 bases between them. The CDR3 nucleotides read TGTGCCAGCAGCTTCCGGGACCGTAGCACAGATACGCAGTATTTT. Its translation: CASSFRDRSTDTQYF.

There are many counts of this clonotype. V usage is TRBV15 and J usage is TRBJ1-5, with a weak D call TRBD1 (5 bases). Trimming shortened V by 0 bases and J by 4 bases, and 7 bases separated the two germline ends. Germline V CDR1 and CDR2: LNHNV, YYDKDF (reference sequence). The CDR3 loop spans 14 amino acids. The CDR3 bases are TGTGCCACCAGCAGAGATAAGGGGAATCAGCCCCAGCATTTT. It encodes CATSRDKGNQPQHF.

A few counts support this clonotype. The rearrangement uses TRBV5-1 and TRBJ2-5; tentatively, D is TRBD2 (6 bases). Germline lookup yields CDR1 SGHRS and CDR2 YFSETQ. The V and J ends lost 4 bases and 5 bases respectively, with 21 bases between them. This CDR3 comprises 16 residues. The CDR3 sequence: CASSGLLGGEGETQYF. CDR3 nucleotide sequence: TGCGCCAGCAGCGGACTACTAGGCGGGGAAGGGGAGACCCAGTACTTC.

This clonotype was found many times. J is TRBJ2-2 and V is TRBV12-3 or TRBV12-4; D is perhaps TRBD1 (5 bases). The CDR3 has 15 amino acids. V lost 7 bases and J lost 0, with 12 bases in between. The CDR3 protein is CASIYGASNTGELFF. CDR3 DNA sequence: TGTGCCAGCATCTATGGGGCCTCGAACACCGGGGAGCTGTTTTTT.

This clonotype was found many times. The rearrangement uses TRBV11-2 and TRBJ1-4; D is perhaps TRBD1 (5 bases). The CDR3 runs 12 residues. Germline values: CDR1 SGHAT, CDR2 FQNNGV. V was trimmed by 5 bases and J by 8 bases, leaving 9 bases between them. The CDR3 region is CASSPNREKLFF. The CDR3 DNA sequence: TGTGCCAGCAGCCCTAACAGGGAAAAACTGTTTTTT.

This clonotype showed up just a few times. A single base separates this from a much larger clone, so it may be a read error. The chain carries TRBV5-6 and TRBJ1-3; D is ambiguous. Germline CDR1 is SGHDT and CDR2 is YYEEEE. The length of the CDR3 is 14 residues. V was cut by 0 bases and J by 10 bases, with 14 bases left in between. The CDR3 DNA sequence: TGTGCCAGCAGCTTGGTCTCTCCCGTAAAAACCATATATTTT. This translates into CASSLVSPVKTIYF.

In this sample, this clonotype turned up a few times. This chain's CDR3 is CASSFRYEQYF. CDR3 DNA sequence: TGTGCCAGCAGCTTTAGGTACGAGCAGTACTTC. The chain carries TRBV11-2 and TRBJ2-7; no definite D call. The germline V gene encodes CDR1 SGHAT and CDR2 FQNNGV. With 3 bases removed from V and 4 bases from J, the gap between germline ends came to 4 bases. The CDR3 is 11 residues long.

This clonotype was detected ten times or more. The CDR3 loop reads CASSLMGSGYTF. The CDR3 DNA follows: TGTGCCAGCAGTTTAATGGGTAGTGGCTACACCTTC. The rearrangement links TRBV28 to TRBJ1-2; D remains unclear. CDR1 is MDHEN and CDR2 is SYDVKM in the germline V gene. The CDR3 has 12 residues. Trimming removed 2 bases at V and 7 bases at J, with 8 bases between.

This clonotype was seen repeatedly, ten times or more. At one boundary the junction diverges from the germline segment, which might be a read error. This chain uses TRBV15 with TRBJ1-5; D uncertain. CDR3 size: 12 residues. Germline lookup yields CDR1 LNHNV and CDR2 YYDKDF (reference sequence). The CDR3 DNA follows: TGTGCCACCAGCAGAGACAATCAGCCCCAGAATTTT. Translation: CATSRDNQPQNF.

The table lists this clonotype with many counts. Here the CDR3 reads CASSPGFNQPQHF. The CDR3 DNA is TGTGCCAGCAGTCCGGGGTTCAATCAGCCCCAGCATTTT. The J gene is TRBJ1-5, the V gene TRBV12-3 or TRBV12-4; no reliable D call. This CDR3 has 13 residues. V gave up 5 bases and J gave up 3 bases, with 8 bases separating them.

This clonotype was seen at least ten times. V and J are TRBV10-3 and TRBJ2-6, with D unresolved. Deletions cut 3 bases from V and 0 bases from J, with 9 bases between. This CDR3 contains 16 residues. Germline loops: CDR1 ENHRY, CDR2 SYGVKD. The CDR3 sequence is CAISEERASGANVLTF. The CDR3 nucleotides are TGTGCCATCAGTGAAGAACGGGCCTCTGGGGCCAACGTCCTGACTTTC.

This clonotype was recorded many times. V is TRBV6-2 or TRBV6-3 and J is TRBJ2-1; possible D gene TRBD2, 5 bases. Trimming removed 2 bases at V and 10 bases at J, with 12 bases between. CDR1 is MNHEY and CDR2 is SVGEGT in the germline V gene. CDR3 length equals 13 residues. The CDR3 nucleotides are TGTGCCAGCAGTTACGTGGTGGGGAGCGAGCAGTTCTTC. Translated: CASSYVVGSEQFF.

Remarks on this clonotype: A much larger clonotype is one base distant, so this may be a read error. The rearrangement joins TRBV11-2 to TRBJ1-6; D is ambiguous. CDR1 and CDR2 (germline): SGHAT, FQNNGV. This CDR3 is built from 14 residues. The DNA of the CDR3 is TGTACCAGCAGCTTAGACGTTTTTAATTCACCCCTCCACTTT. Protein product: CTSSLDVFNSPLHF.

This clonotype was recorded at least ten times. This chain uses TRBV7-8 with TRBJ1-5, with 12 bases fitting TRBD1. The CDR3 has 15 residues. Germline V gives CDR1 SGHVS, CDR2 FQNEAQ. V lost 4 bases and J lost 6; bases outside the gene matches: 4. CDR3 region: CASSSGTGGGQPQHF. The CDR3 nucleotides are TGTGCCAGCAGCTCCGGGACAGGGGGCGGTCAGCCCCAGCATTTT.

This clonotype was found many times. This chain links TRBV21-1 with TRBJ1-5; TRBD1, as called in the table, went unchecked against the DNA. TRBV21-1 corresponds to a pseudogene. There are 17 residues in the CDR3. The CDR3 region is CASSKVFETGRNQPQHF. CDR3 DNA: TGTGCCAGCAGCAAAGTCTTCGAGACAGGGCGGAATCAGCCCCAGCATTTT.

This clonotype was seen many times. V is TRBV15 and J is TRBJ2-7; TRBD2 aligns across 8 bases. The CDR3 loop spans 17 amino acids. Germline values: CDR1 LNHNV, CDR2 YYDKDF (reference sequence). Trimming cost V 0 bases and J 0 bases; bases outside gene matches: 7. The CDR3 nucleotides are TGTGCCACCAGCAGAGAAGTTGCTAGCGGGTACTCCTACGAGCAGTACTTC. Amino acids: CATSREVASGYSYEQYF.

The table lists this clonotype with many counts. The genes are TRBV6-5 and TRBJ1-2; no firm D call. CDR1 and CDR2 from the germline V gene are MNHEY and SVGAGI. The CDR3 has 12 amino acids. The V and J ends lost 6 bases and 2 bases respectively, with 7 bases between them. The CDR3 sequence is CASRPGNYGYTF. The CDR3 DNA reads as TGTGCCAGCAGACCGGGAAACTATGGCTACACCTTC.

Many counts were recorded for this clonotype. The chain recombines TRBV7-9 with TRBJ1-4; 7 bases match TRBD1. This CDR3 contains 14 residues. Germline V gives CDR1 SEHNR, CDR2 FQNEAQ (reference sequence). Trimming removed 5 bases from V and 8 bases from J; junction bases left unmatched: 8. The CDR3 bases are TGTGCCAGCAGCATAAGACAGGGAGCCGAAAAACTGTTTTTT. This codes for CASSIRQGAEKLFF.